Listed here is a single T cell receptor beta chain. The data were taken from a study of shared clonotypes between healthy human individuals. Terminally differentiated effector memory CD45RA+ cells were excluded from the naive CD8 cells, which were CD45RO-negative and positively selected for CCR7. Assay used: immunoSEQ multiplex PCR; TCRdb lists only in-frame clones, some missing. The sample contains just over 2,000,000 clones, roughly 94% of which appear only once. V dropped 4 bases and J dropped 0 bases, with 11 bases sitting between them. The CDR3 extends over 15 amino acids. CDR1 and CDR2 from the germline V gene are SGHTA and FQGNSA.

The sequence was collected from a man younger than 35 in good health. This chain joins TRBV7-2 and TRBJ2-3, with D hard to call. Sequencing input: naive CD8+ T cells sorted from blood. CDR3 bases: TGTGCCAGCAGCTCATGGCCGTCTAGCACAGATACGCAGTATTTT. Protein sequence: CASSSWPSSTDTQYF.